This T cell receptor (beta chain) was captured in a study of T-cell memory formation after mild COVID-19. Study results and limitations: Nothing confirmed that second-wave clones peaking on day 37 were specific for SARS-CoV-2. Pre-infection memory harbored some responding clones, suggesting cross-reactive memory joined.

UMIs and sample barcodes were carried by the TCR alpha and TCR beta cDNA libraries that 5'RACE produced using constant-segment primers. TCRdb reprocessed the 5' RACE reads with MiXCR, giving one entry per CDR3 protein. The sample holds about 270,000 distinct CDR3 sequences, over 15% seen once. The V gene's germline CDR1 is LGHNA and CDR2 YSLEER. V dropped 0 bases and J dropped 8 bases, with 8 bases sitting between them. This CDR3 region has 13 residues. This clonotype was observed a few times. Its specificity is unknown. The sequence derives from a man in his late teens or twenties who had mild COVID-19 (a few samples of this study predate the infection). Cell type and time point are not known. Sequencing was carried out using PBMCs or a T cell subset sorted from them (not recorded which). The chain joins TRBV4-3 to TRBJ2-1; no reliable D call. The CDR3 DNA reads TGCGCCAGCAGCCAAGATTTGGGGTATGAGCAGTTCTTC. Translating gives CASSQDLGYEQFF.